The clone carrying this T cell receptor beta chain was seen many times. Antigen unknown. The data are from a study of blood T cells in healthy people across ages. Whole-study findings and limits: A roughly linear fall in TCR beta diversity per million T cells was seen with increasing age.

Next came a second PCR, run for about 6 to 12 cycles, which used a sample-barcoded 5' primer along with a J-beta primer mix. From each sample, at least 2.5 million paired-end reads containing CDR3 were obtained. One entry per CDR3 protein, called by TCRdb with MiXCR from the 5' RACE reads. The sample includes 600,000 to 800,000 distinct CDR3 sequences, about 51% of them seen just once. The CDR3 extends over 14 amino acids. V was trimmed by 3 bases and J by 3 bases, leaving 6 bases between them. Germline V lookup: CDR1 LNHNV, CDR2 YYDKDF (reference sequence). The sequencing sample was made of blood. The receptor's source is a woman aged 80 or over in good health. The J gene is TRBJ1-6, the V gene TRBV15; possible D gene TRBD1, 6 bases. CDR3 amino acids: CATSRTGYNSPLHF. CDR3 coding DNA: TGTGCCACCAGCAGGACAGGCTATAATTCACCCCTCCACTTT.